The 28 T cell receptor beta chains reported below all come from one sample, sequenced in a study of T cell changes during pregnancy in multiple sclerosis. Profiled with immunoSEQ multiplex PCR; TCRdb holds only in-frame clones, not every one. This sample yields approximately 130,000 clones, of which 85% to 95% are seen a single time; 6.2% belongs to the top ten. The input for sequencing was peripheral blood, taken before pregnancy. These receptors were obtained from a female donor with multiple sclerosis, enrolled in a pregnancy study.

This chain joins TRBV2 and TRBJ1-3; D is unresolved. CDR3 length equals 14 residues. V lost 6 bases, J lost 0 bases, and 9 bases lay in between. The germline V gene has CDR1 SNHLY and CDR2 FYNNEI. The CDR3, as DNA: TGTGCCAGCAGCGAACAGTTCTCTGGAAACACCATATATTTT. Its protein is CASSEQFSGNTIYF.

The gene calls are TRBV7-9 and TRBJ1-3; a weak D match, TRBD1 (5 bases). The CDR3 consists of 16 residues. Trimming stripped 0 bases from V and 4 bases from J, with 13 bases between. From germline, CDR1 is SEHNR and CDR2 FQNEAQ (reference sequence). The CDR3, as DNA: TGTGCCAGCAGCTTAGCGCCCAGGGCTTCCGGAAACACCATATATTTT. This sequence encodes CASSLAPRASGNTIYF. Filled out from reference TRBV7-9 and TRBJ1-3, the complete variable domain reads DTGVSQNPRHKITKRGQNVTFRCDPISEHNRLYWYRQTLGQGPEFLTYFQNEAQLEKSRLLSDRFSAERPKGSFSTLEIQRTEQGDSAMYLCASSLAPRASGNTIYFGEGSWLTVV.

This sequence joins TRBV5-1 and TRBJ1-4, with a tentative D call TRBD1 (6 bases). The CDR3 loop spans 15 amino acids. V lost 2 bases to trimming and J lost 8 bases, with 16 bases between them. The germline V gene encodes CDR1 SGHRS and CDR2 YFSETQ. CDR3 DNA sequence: TGCGCCAGCAGCTTTACAGGGTTGGGGGACGAAAAACTGTTTTTT. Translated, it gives CASSFTGLGDEKLFF.

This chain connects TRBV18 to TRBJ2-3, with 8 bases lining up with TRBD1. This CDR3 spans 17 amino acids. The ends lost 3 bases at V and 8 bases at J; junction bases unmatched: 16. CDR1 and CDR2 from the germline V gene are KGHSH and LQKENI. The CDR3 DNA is TGTGCCAGCTCACCCACCTCCGGGACAGGCACAGTCGGTACGCAGTATTTT. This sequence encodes CASSPTSGTGTVGTQYF. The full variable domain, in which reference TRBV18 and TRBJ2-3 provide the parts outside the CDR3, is NAGVMQNPRHLVRRRGQEARLRCSPMKGHSHVYWYRQLPEEGLKFMVYLQKENIIDESGMPKERFSAEFPKEGPSILRIQQVVRGDSAAYFCASSPTSGTGTVGTQYFGPGTRLTVL.

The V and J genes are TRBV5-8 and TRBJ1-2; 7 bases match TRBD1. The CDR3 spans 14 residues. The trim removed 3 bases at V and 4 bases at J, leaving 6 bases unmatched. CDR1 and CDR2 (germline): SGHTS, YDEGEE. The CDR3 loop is CASSSWDRFYGYTF. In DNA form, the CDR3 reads TGTGCCAGCAGCTCATGGGACAGATTCTATGGCTACACCTTC. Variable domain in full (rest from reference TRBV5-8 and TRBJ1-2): EAGVTQSPTHLIKTRGQQATLRCSPISGHTSVYWYQQALGLGLQFLLWYDEGEERNRGNFPPRFSGRQFPNYSSELNVNALELEDSALYLCASSSWDRFYGYTFGSGTRLTVV.

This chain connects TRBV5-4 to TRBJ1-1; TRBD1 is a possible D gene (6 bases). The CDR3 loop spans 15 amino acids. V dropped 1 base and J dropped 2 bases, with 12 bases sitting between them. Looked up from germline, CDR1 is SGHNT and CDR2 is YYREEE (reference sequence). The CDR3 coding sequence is TGTGCCAGCAGCTTGTACAGGGATTACAACACTGAAGCTTTCTTT. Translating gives CASSLYRDYNTEAFF.

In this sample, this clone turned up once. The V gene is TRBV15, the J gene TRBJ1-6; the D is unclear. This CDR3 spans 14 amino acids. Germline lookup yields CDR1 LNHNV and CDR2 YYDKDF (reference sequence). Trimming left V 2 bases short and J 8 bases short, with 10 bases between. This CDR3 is CATSRRPPDSPLHF. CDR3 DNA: TGTGCCACCAGCAGACGTCCCCCCGATTCACCCCTCCACTTT.

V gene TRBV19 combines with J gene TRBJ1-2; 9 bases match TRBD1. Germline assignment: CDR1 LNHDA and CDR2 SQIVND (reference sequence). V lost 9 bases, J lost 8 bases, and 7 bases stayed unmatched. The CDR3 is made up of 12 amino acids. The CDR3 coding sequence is TGTGCCAGCTCGGACAGGGGAGGGGGCTACACCTTC. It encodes CASSDRGGGYTF.

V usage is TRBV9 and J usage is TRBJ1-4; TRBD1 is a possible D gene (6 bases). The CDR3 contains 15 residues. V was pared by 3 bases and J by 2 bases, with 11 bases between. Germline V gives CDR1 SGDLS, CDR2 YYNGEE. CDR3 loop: CASSDGTTTNEKLFF. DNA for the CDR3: TGTGCCAGCAGCGATGGGACAACGACTAATGAAAAACTGTTTTTT. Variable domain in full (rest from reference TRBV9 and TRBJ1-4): DSGVTQTPKHLITATGQRVTLRCSPRSGDLSVYWYQQSLDQGLQFLIQYYNGEERAKGNILERFSAQQFPDLHSELNLSSLELGDSALYFCASSDGTTTNEKLFFGSGTQLSVL.

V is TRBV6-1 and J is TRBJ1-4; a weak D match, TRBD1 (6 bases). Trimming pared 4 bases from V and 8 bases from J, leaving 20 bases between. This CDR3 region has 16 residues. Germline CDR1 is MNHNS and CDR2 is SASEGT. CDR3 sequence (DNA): TGTGCCAGCAGTGGCTCGAGGGGGGGGCTAAGGGAAAAACTGTTTTTT. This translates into CASSGSRGGLREKLFF.

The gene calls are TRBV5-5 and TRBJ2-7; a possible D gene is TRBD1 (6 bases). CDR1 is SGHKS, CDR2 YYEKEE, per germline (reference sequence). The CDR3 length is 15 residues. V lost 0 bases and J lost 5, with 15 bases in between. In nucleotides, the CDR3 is TGTGCCAGCAGCTTGGAGTTGGTGGCAGGGGACGAGCAGTACTTC. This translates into CASSLELVAGDEQYF.

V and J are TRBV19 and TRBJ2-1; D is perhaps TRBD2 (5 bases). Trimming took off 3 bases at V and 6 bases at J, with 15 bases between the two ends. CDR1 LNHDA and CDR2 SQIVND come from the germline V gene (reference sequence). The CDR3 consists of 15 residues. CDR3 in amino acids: CASSILPGSFNEQFF. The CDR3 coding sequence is TGTGCCAGTAGTATCCTGCCGGGATCTTTCAATGAGCAGTTCTTC.

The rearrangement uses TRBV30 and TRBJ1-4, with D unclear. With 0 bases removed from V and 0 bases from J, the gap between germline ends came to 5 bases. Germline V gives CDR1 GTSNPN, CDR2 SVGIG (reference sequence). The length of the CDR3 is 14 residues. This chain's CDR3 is CAWSVGSTNEKLFF. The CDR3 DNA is TGTGCCTGGAGTGTCGGGTCAACTAATGAAAAACTGTTTTTT.

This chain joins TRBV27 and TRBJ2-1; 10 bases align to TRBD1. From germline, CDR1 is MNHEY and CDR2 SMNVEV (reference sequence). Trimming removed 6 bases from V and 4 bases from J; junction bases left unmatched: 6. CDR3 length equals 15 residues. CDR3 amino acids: CASSSRQGAYNEQFF. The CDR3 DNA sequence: TGTGCCAGCAGCTCAAGACAGGGGGCTTACAATGAGCAGTTCTTC.

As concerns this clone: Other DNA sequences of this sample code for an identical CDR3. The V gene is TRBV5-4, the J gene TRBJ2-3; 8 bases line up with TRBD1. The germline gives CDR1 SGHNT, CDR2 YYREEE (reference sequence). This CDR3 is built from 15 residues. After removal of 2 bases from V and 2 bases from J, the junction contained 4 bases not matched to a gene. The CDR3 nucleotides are TGTGCCAGCAGCTTAGGACAGGGAATCACAGATACGCAGTATTTT. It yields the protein CASSLGQGITDTQYF.

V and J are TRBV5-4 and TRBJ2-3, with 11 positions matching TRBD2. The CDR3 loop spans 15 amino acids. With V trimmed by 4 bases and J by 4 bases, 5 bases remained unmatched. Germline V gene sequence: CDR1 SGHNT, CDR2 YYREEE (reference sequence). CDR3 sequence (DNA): TGTGCCAGCAGCGTTAGCGGGGGGGGCGCAGATACGCAGTATTTT. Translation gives CASSVSGGGADTQYF.

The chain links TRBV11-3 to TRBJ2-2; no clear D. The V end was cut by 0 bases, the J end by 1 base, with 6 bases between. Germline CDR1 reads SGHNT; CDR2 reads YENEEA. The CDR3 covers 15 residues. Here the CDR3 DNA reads TGTGCCAGCAGCTTAGACCCAGTGAACACCGGGGAGCTGTTTTTT. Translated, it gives CASSLDPVNTGELFF.

DNA for the CDR3: TGTGCCAGCCCCGGGGTAGGAGAGAATGCTGAAGCTTTCTTT. As protein: CASPGVGENAEAFF. The rearrangement links TRBV6-1 to TRBJ1-1; D is ambiguous. Germline lookup yields CDR1 MNHNS and CDR2 SASEGT. Trimming shortened V by 8 bases and J by 6 bases, and 19 bases separated the two germline ends. This CDR3 comprises 14 residues.

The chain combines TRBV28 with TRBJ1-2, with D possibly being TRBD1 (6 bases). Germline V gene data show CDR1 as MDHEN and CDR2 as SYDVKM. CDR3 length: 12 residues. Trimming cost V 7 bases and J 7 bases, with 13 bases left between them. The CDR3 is CASIKQGGGYTF. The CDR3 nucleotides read TGTGCCAGCATTAAGCAAGGGGGTGGCTACACCTTC.

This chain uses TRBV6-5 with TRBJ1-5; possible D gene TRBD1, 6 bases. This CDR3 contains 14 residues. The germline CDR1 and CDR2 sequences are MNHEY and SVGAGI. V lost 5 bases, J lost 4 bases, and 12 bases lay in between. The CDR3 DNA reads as TGTGCCAGCAGTGGGTGGGACACGAATCAGCCCCAGCATTTT. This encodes CASSGWDTNQPQHF.

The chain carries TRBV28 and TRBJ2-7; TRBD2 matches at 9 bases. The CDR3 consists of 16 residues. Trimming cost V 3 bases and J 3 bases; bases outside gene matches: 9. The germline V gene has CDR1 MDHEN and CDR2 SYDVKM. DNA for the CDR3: TGTGCCAGCAGTTTCCGGGTAGGTAGCGGGAGCTACGAGCAGTACTTC. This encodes CASSFRVGSGSYEQYF.

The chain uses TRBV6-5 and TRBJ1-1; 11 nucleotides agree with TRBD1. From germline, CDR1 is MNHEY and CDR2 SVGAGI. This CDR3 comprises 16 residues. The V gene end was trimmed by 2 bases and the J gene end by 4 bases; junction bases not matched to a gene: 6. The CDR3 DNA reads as TGTGCCAGCAGTTACACCCGGACAGGGGGCATCACTGAAGCTTTCTTT. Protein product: CASSYTRTGGITEAFF.

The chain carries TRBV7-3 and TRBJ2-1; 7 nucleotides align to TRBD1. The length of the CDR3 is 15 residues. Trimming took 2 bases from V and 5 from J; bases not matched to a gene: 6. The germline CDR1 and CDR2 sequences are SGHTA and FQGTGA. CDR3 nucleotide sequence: TGTGCCAGCAGCTTATACAGGGGACCTAACAATGAGCAGTTCTTC. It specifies CASSLYRGPNNEQFF.

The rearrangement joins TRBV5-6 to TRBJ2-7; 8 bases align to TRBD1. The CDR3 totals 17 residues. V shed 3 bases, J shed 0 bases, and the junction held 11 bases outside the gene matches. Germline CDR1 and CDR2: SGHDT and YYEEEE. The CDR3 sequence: CASSSARGPYVSYEQYF. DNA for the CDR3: TGTGCCAGCAGCTCCGCCAGGGGGCCTTACGTCTCCTACGAGCAGTACTTC.

CDR3 residues: CASSLGGSSYGYTF. CDR3 DNA: TGCGCCAGCAGCTTGGGAGGGTCCAGCTATGGCTACACCTTC. The V and J genes are TRBV5-1 and TRBJ1-2, with D unresolved. Trimming removed 0 bases at V and 4 bases at J, with 10 bases between. The CDR3 has 14 amino acids. Per the germline V gene, CDR1 is SGHRS and CDR2 is YFSETQ. Filled out from reference TRBV5-1 and TRBJ1-2, the complete variable domain reads KAGVTQTPRYLIKTRGQQVTLSCSPISGHRSVSWYQQTPGQGLQFLFEYFSETQRNKGNFPGRFSGRQFSNSRSEMNVSTLELGDSALYLCASSLGGSSYGYTFGSGTRLTVV.

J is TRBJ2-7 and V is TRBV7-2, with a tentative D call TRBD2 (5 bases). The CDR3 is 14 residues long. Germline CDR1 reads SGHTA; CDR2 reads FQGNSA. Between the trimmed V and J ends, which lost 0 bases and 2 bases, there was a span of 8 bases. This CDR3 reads CASSLAGSAYEQYF. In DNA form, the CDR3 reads TGTGCCAGCAGCTTAGCCGGTAGCGCCTACGAGCAGTACTTC.

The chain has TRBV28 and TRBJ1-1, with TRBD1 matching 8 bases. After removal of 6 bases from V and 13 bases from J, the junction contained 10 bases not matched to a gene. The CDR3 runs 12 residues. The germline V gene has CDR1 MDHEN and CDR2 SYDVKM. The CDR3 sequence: CASRTSGQDVFF. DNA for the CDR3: TGTGCCAGCAGGACCTCGGGACAGGATGTTTTCTTT.

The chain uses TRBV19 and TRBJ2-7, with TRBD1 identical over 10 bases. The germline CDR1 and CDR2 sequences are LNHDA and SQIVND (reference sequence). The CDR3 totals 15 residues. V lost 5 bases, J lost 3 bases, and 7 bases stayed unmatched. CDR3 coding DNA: TGTGCCAGTAGTCTACGGACAGGGGGACTCTACGAGCAGTACTTC. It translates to CASSLRTGGLYEQYF.